This T cell receptor (beta chain) derives from a study of OX40 agonist ivuxolimab in advanced cancers. CDR1 and CDR2 from the germline V gene are SEHNR and FQNEAQ (reference sequence). CDR3 size: 14 residues. V gave up 3 bases and J gave up 5 bases, with 13 bases separating them. The table came from immunoSEQ multiplex PCR; TCRdb's copy has only in-frame clones and leaves some out. The sample consists of tens of thousands of clones, roughly 94% of them appearing once. The TCR comes from an adult with an advanced solid tumor such as melanoma, head and neck, liver or kidney cancer. This rearrangement joins TRBV7-9 to TRBJ1-1; tentative D call: TRBD1 (5 bases). The specimen comprised CD4+ or CD8+ T cells sorted from blood, sampled in a trial of the OX40 agonist ivuxolimab. CDR3 loop: CASSFGDLGTEAFF. DNA for the CDR3: TGTGCCAGCAGCTTCGGGGACCTGGGGACTGAAGCTTTCTTT.